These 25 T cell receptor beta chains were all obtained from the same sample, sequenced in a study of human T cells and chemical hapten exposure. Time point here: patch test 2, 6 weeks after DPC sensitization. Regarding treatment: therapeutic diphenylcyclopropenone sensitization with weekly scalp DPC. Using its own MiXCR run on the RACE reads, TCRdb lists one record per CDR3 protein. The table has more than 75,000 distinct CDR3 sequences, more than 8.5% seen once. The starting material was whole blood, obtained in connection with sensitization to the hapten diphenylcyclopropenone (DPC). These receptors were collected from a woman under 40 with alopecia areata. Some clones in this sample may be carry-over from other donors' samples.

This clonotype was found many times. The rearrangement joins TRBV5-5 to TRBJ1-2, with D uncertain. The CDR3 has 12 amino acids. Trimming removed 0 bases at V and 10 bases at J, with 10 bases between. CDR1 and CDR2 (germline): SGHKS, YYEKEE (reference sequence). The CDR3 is CASSLGTIAYTF. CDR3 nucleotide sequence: TGTGCCAGCAGCTTGGGGACGATCGCCTACACCTTC.

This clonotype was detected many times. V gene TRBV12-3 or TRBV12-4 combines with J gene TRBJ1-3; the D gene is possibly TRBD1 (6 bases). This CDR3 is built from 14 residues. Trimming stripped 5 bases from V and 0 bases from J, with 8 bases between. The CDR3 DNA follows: TGTGCCAGCAGTCCAGGGGACTCTGGAAACACCATATATTTT. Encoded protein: CASSPGDSGNTIYF.

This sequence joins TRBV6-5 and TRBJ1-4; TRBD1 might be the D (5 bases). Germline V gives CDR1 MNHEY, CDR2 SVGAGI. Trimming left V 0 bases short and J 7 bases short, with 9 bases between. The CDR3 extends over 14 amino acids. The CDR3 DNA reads TGTGCCAGCAGTTACTCGACAGCAGGTGAAAAACTGTTTTTT. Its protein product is CASSYSTAGEKLFF.

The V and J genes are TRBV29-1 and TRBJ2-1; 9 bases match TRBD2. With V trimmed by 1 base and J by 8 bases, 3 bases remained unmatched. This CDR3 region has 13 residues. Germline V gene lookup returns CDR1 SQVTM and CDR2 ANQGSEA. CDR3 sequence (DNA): TGCAGCGTTGAAGCCCGACTAGCGGATGAGCAGTTCTTC. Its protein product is CSVEARLADEQFF.

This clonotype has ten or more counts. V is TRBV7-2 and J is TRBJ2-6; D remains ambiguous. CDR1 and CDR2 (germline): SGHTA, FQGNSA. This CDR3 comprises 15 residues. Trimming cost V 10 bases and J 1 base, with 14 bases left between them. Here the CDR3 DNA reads TGTGCCACCCAAATGGTGGGGTCTGGGGCCAACGTCCTGACTTTC. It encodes CATQMVGSGANVLTF.

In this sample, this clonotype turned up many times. As DNA, the CDR3 is TGTGCCAGCAGTGAAGCCGGGACAGGGGCCAAGGAGCTGTTTTTT. This codes for CASSEAGTGAKELFF. The gene calls are TRBV6-1 and TRBJ2-2, with 10 bases identical to TRBD1. Trimming at V came to 0 bases and at J to 10 bases, leaving 5 bases not matched to a gene. The germline V gene encodes CDR1 MNHNS and CDR2 SASEGT. There are 15 residues in the CDR3.

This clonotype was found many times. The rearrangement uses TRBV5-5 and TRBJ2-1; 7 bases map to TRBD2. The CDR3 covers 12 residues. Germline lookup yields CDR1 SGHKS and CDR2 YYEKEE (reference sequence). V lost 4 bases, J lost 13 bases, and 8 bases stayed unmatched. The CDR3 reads CASSTWTSPQFF. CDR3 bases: TGTGCCAGCAGCACCTGGACTAGTCCCCAGTTCTTC.

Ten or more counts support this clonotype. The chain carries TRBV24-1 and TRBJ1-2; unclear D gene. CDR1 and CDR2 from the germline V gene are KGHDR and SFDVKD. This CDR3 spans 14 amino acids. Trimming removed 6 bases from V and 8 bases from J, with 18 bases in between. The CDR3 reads CATSPFTPPEGYTF. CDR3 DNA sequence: TGTGCCACCAGTCCTTTCACCCCACCGGAAGGCTACACCTTC.

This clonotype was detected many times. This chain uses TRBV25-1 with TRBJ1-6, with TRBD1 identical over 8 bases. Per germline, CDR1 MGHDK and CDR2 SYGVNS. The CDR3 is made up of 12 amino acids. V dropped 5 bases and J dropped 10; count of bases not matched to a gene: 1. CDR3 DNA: TGTGCCAGCAGTAGACAGGGGTCACCCCTCCACTTT. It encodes CASSRQGSPLHF.

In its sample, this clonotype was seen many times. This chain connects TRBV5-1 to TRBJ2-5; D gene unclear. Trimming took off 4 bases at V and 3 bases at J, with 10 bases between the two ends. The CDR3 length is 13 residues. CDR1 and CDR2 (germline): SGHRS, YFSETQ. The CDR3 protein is CASSPSPEETQYF. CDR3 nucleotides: TGCGCCAGCAGCCCCTCGCCCGAAGAGACCCAGTACTTC.

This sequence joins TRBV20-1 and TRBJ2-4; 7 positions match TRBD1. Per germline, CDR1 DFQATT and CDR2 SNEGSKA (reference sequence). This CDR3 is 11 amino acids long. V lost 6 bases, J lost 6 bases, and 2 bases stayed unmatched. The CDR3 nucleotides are TGCAGTGCCCACAGGGGAAACATTCAGTACTTC. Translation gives CSAHRGNIQYF.

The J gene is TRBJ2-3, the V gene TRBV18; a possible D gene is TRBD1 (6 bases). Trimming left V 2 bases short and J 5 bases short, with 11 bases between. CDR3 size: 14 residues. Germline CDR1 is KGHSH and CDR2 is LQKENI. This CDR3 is CASSPITGKDTQYF. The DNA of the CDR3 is TGTGCCAGCTCACCAATTACAGGGAAAGATACGCAGTATTTT.

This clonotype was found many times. The CDR3 loop is CASSPATAGTGGGMHEQFF. Written as DNA, the CDR3 is TGTGCCAGCAGCCCCGCGACAGCCGGGACAGGGGGCGGGATGCATGAGCAGTTCTTC. This rearrangement joins TRBV6-2 or TRBV6-3 to TRBJ2-1; 12 bases line up with TRBD1. This CDR3 is built from 19 residues. V lost 6 bases to trimming and J lost 8 bases; unmatched junction nucleotides: 20. Germline V gene data show CDR1 as MNHEY and CDR2 as SVGEGT.

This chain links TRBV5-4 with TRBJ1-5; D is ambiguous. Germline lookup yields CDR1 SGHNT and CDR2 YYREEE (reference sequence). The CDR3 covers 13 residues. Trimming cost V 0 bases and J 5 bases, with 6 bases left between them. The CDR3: CASSLDSHQPQHF. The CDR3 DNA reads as TGTGCCAGCAGCTTGGACAGCCATCAGCCCCAGCATTTT.

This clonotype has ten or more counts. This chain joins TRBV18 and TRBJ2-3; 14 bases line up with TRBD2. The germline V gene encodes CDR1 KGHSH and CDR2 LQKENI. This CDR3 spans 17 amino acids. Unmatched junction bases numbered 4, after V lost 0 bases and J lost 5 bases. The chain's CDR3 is CASSPPGLAGVGDTQYF. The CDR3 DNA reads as TGTGCCAGCTCACCACCGGGACTAGCGGGGGTAGGAGATACGCAGTATTTT.

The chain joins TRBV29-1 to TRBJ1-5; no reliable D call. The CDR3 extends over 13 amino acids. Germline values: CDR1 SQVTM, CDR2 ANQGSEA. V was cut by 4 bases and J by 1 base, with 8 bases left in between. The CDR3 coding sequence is TGCAGCGTTGGTCTCAGCAGCAATCAGCCCCAGCATTTT. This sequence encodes CSVGLSSNQPQHF.

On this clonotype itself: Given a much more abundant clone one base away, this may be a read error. The CDR3 reads CASSHGPLAYGQYF. The DNA for the CDR3 is TGCGCCAGCAGCCACGGGCCACTAGCCTACGGGCAGTACTTC. The chain carries TRBV4-3 and TRBJ2-7; maybe TRBD2 (6 bases). The germline V gene has CDR1 LGHNA and CDR2 YSLEER. The CDR3 has 14 amino acids.

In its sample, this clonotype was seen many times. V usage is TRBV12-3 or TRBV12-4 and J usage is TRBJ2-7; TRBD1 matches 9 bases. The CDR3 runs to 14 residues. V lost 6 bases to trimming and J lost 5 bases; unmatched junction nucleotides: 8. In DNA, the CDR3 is TGTGCCAGCAGGACCCGGGACAGGGTTGACGAGCAGTACTTC. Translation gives CASRTRDRVDEQYF.

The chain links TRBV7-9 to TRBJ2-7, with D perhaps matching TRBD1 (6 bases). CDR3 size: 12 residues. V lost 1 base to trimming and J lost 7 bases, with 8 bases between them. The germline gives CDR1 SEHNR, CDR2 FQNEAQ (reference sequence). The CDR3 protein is CASSLGGTEQYF. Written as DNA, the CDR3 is TGTGCCAGCAGCTTAGGGGGGACAGAGCAGTACTTC.

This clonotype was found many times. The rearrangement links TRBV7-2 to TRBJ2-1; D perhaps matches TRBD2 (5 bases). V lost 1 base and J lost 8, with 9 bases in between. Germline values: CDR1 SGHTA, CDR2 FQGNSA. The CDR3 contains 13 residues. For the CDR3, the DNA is TGTGCCAGCAGCTTAGGGGGAGTTGATGAGCAGTTCTTC. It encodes CASSLGGVDEQFF. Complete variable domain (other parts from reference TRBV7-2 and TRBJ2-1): GAGVSQSPSNKVTEKGKDVELRCDPISGHTALYWYRQSLGQGLEFLIYFQGNSAPDKSGLPSDRFSAERTGGSVSTLTIQRTQQEDSAVYLCASSLGGVDEQFFGPGTRLTVL.

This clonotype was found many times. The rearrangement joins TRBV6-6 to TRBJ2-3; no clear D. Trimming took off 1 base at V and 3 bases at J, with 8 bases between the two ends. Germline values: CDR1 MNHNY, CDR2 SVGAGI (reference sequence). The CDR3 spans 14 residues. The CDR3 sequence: CASSYYRITDTQYF. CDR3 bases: TGTGCCAGCAGTTACTACCGGATTACAGATACGCAGTATTTT.

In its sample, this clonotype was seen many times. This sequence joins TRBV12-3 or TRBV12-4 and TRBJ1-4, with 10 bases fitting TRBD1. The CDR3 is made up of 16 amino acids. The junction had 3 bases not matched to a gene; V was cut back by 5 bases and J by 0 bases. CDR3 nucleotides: TGTGCCAGCAGTCCCGGACAGGGGGCAACTAATGAAAAACTGTTTTTT. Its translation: CASSPGQGATNEKLFF.

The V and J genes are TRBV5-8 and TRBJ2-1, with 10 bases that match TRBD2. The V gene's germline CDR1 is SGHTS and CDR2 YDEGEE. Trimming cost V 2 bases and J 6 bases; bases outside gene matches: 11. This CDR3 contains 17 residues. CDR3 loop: CASSFRSGRAGGNEQFF. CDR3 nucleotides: TGTGCCAGCAGCTTTCGGAGCGGGAGGGCCGGGGGCAATGAGCAGTTCTTC.

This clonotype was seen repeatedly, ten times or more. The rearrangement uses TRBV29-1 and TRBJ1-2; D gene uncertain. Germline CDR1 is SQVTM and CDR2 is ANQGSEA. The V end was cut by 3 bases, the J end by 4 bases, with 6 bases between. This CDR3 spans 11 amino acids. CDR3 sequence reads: CSVEPIYGYTF. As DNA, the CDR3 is TGCAGCGTTGAGCCTATCTATGGCTACACCTTC.

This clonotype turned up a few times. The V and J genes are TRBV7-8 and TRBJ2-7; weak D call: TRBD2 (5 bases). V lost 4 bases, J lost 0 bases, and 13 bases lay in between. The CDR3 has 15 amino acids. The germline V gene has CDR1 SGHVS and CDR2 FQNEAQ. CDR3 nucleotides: TGTGCCAGCAGCTCATCCCGGGGAAGCTCCTACGAGCAGTACTTC. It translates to CASSSSRGSSYEQYF. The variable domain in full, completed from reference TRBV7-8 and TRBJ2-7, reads GAGVSQSPRYKVAKRGQDVALRCDPISGHVSLFWYQQALGQGPEFLTYFQNEAQLDKSGLPSDRFFAERPEGSVSTLKIQRTQQEDSAVYLCASSSSRGSSYEQYFGPGTRLTVT.